This T cell receptor (beta chain) was obtained from a study of OX40 agonist ivuxolimab in advanced cancers. Sequencing was performed with immunoSEQ multiplex PCR; in TCRdb, only in-frame clones are kept and a portion is missing. In the table there are approximately 69,000 clones, around 81% of which are singletons. Autoimmune disease history or systemic immunosuppression led to patients being barred. CDR3 length equals 16 residues. Trimming removed 2 bases at V and 1 base at J, with 12 bases between. Germline assignment: CDR1 LGHNA and CDR2 YNFKEQ. This sequence originates from an adult with an advanced solid tumor such as melanoma, head and neck, liver or kidney cancer. The chain links TRBV4-2 to TRBJ1-5; D unclear. The sequenced sample was CD4+ or CD8+ T cells sorted from blood, obtained in a trial of the OX40 agonist ivuxolimab. CDR3 sequence reads: CASSQTSGGSNQPQHF. The CDR3 DNA reads as TGTGCCAGCAGCCAAACATCCGGAGGGAGCAATCAGCCCCAGCATTTT.